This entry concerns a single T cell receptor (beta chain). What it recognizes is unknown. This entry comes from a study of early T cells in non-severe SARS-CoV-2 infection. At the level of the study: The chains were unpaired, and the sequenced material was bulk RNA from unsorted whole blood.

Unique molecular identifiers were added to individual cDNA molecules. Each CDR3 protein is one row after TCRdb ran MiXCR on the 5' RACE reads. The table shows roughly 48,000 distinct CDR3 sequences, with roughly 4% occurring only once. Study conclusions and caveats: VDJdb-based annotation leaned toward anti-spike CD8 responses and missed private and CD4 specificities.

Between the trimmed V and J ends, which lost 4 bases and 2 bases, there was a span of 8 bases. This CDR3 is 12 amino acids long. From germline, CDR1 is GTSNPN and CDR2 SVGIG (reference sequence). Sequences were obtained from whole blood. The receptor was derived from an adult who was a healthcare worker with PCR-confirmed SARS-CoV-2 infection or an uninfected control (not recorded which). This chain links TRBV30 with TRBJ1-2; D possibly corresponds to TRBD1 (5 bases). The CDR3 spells CAWNEGNYGYTF. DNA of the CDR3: TGTGCCTGGAACGAGGGGAACTATGGCTACACCTTC.